Listed below are T cell receptor beta chains from one sample, sequenced in a study of blood T cell repertoires in COVID-19. Assay: immunoSEQ multiplex PCR; the TCRdb copy retains only in-frame clones and omits some. The profile shows 150,000 to 200,000 clones, roughly 80% of them singletons. What was sequenced was PBMCs or T cells enriched from blood (not recorded which). The source of these receptors is a middle-aged man who had recovered from COVID-19. Each CDR3 is given with its conserved first and last residue.

V gene: TRBV9
J gene: TRBJ1-1
CDR3 protein: CASSVTGERTEAFF

V gene: TRBV9
J gene: TRBJ1-2
CDR3 protein: CASSVVGGYGYTF

V gene: TRBV27
J gene: TRBJ1-5
CDR3 protein: CASSSSRQGGQPQHF

V gene: TRBV7-2
J gene: TRBJ1-1
CDR3 protein: CASTYRRNTEAFF

V gene: TRBV7-2
J gene: TRBJ1-4
CDR3 protein: CASSGRTGGTANEKLFF

V gene: TRBV7-6
J gene: TRBJ2-5
CDR3 protein: CASSPRQLETQYF

V gene: TRBV4-1
J gene: TRBJ1-2
CDR3 protein: CASSHMDKHGYTF

V gene: TRBV6-5
J gene: TRBJ2-3
CDR3 protein: CASRYTPSTDTQYF

V gene: TRBV11-2
J gene: TRBJ2-1
CDR3 protein: CASSRYRDNEQFF

V gene: TRBV4-1
J gene: TRBJ1-3
CDR3 protein: CASSQANTIYF

V gene: TRBV7-9
J gene: TRBJ1-2
CDR3 protein: CASSLARTGERGYTF

V gene: TRBV2
J gene: TRBJ2-7
CDR3 protein: CASSEGSGKSYEQYF

V gene: TRBV6-2/TRBV6-3
J gene: TRBJ1-2
CDR3 protein: CASSYSSRGNGELYTF

V gene: TRBV14
J gene: TRBJ1-5
CDR3 protein: CASSQSGNQPQHF

V gene: TRBV7-8
J gene: TRBJ1-1
CDR3 protein: CASSPMEAFF

V gene: TRBV7-2
J gene: TRBJ1-6
CDR3 protein: CASSLQGGRGSPLHF

V gene: TRBV9
J gene: TRBJ2-7
CDR3 protein: CASSEQGSLYEQYF

V gene: TRBV11-3
J gene: TRBJ1-2
CDR3 protein: CASSLASHRGDYGYTF

V gene: TRBV7-8
J gene: TRBJ1-5
CDR3 protein: CASSSGQFQPQHF

V gene: TRBV7-2
J gene: TRBJ1-1
CDR3 protein: CASSLISPLRGGEAFF

V gene: TRBV7-2
J gene: TRBJ1-1
CDR3 protein: CASSLFQGLTLNTEAFF

V gene: TRBV10-2
J gene: TRBJ1-3
CDR3 protein: CASSAGGPRSSGNTIYF

V gene: TRBV5-1
J gene: TRBJ1-5
CDR3 protein: CASSLGLEGNQPQHF

V gene: TRBV9
J gene: TRBJ2-5
CDR3 protein: CASSVDSLQETQYF

V gene: TRBV6-2/TRBV6-3
J gene: TRBJ1-5
CDR3 protein: CASSYVGTGGRGNQPQHF

V gene: TRBV19
J gene: TRBJ1-1
CDR3 protein: CASSWEANRVSTEAFF

V gene: TRBV7-3
J gene: TRBJ2-2
CDR3 protein: CASLIEARTSGGRNTGELFF

V gene: TRBV24-1
J gene: TRBJ1-2
CDR3 protein: CATSDPYDRAGYGYTF

V gene: TRBV14
J gene: TRBJ2-7
CDR3 protein: CASSPRGFHEQYF

V gene: TRBV29-1
J gene: TRBJ1-4
CDR3 protein: CSVALEALGEKLFF

V gene: TRBV4-1
J gene: TRBJ1-1
CDR3 protein: CASGALDRNTEAFF

V gene: TRBV6-1
J gene: TRBJ1-4
CDR3 protein: CASSGLERATNEKLFF

V gene: TRBV6-4
J gene: TRBJ1-1
CDR3 protein: CASRTDRMNTEAFF